This T cell receptor (beta chain) was found in a study of OX40 agonist ivuxolimab in advanced cancers. Study conclusions and caveats: Expanded peripheral T-cell antigen specificity went undetermined.

Libraries were prepared by immunoSEQ multiplex PCR; TCRdb keeps only in-frame clonotypes and omits some of them. This sample has 60,000 or so clones, with more than 70% found just once. As for this clone: Antigen: not known.

CDR3 size: 14 residues. In germline, CDR1 is SGHTA, CDR2 FQGTGA. Trimming pared 1 base from V and 6 bases from J, leaving 13 bases between. Sequencing was performed on CD4+ or CD8+ T cells sorted from blood, taken in a trial of the OX40 agonist ivuxolimab. The sequence was collected from an adult with an advanced solid tumor such as melanoma, head and neck, liver or kidney cancer. V and J are TRBV7-3 and TRBJ2-7; D remains ambiguous. CDR3: CASSLKAFGAEQYF. CDR3 bases: TGTGCCAGCAGCTTAAAAGCCTTTGGAGCCGAGCAGTACTTC. The full variable domain, in which reference TRBV7-3 and TRBJ2-7 provide the parts outside the CDR3, is GAGVSQTPSNKVTEKGKYVELRCDPISGHTALYWYRQSLGQGPEFLIYFQGTGAADDSGLPNDRFFAVRPEGSVSTLKIQRTERGDSAVYLCASSLKAFGAEQYFGPGTRLTVT.